The 22 T cell receptor beta chains presented below share a single source sample, sequenced in a study of blood T cell repertoires in COVID-19. Produced via immunoSEQ multiplex PCR; TCRdb's table is partial and in-frame only. The sample consists of some 150,000 clones, around 79% of them appearing once. Sequenced material: peripheral blood. These TCRs come from a man at least 80 years old with acute or convalescent COVID-19.

The chain couples TRBV5-1 to TRBJ2-1; 7 nucleotides line up with TRBD2. Germline loops: CDR1 SGHRS, CDR2 YFSETQ. V gave up 0 bases and J gave up 4 bases; unmatched junction bases: 4. The CDR3 has 15 amino acids. The CDR3 reads CASSLALASYNEQFF. In DNA form, the CDR3 reads TGCGCCAGCAGCTTGGCACTAGCGTCATACAATGAGCAGTTCTTC.

As DNA, the CDR3 is TGTGCCAGCAGTCTGACTAGCGGGGGCTACAATGAGCAGTTCTTC. It encodes CASSLTSGGYNEQFF. The rearrangement uses TRBV27 and TRBJ2-1; 12 nucleotides line up with TRBD2. After removal of 5 bases from V and 3 bases from J, the junction contained 2 bases not matched to a gene. Per the germline V gene, CDR1 is MNHEY and CDR2 is SMNVEV (reference sequence). This CDR3 is 15 amino acids long.

There are a few counts of this clone. The chain joins TRBV5-1 to TRBJ2-6; D gene uncertain. The CDR3 is 15 residues long. CDR1 is SGHRS and CDR2 is YFSETQ in the germline V gene. Trimming left V 0 bases short and J 1 base short, with 5 bases between. CDR3 amino acids: CASSLVTSGANVLTF. Written as DNA, the CDR3 is TGCGCCAGCAGCTTGGTTACTTCTGGGGCCAACGTCCTGACTTTC.

The CDR3 nucleotides are TGTGCCAGTAGTATTTGGACAGGGGTAGTTGGCAATCAGCCCCAGCATTTT. Translated, it gives CASSIWTGVVGNQPQHF. The gene calls are TRBV19 and TRBJ1-5; 9 positions match TRBD1. The CDR3 extends over 17 amino acids. CDR1 is LNHDA and CDR2 is SQIVND in the germline V gene (reference sequence). Trimming at V came to 3 bases and at J to 2 bases, leaving 8 bases not matched to a gene.

V gene TRBV6-2 or TRBV6-3 combines with J gene TRBJ2-1; 11 nucleotides line up with TRBD2. CDR3 size: 18 residues. After removal of 2 bases from V and 7 bases from J, the junction contained 13 bases not matched to a gene. Germline V gene sequence: CDR1 MNHEY, CDR2 SVGEGT. The DNA for the CDR3 is TGTGCCAGCAGTTACATACCCTCGACTAGCGGGGCAGGTAATGAGCAGTTCTTC. Encoded protein: CASSYIPSTSGAGNEQFF.

This rearrangement joins TRBV3-1 (or the pseudogene TRBV3-2) to TRBJ1-1; 8 nucleotides match TRBD1. V lost 10 bases and J lost 0; bases outside the gene matches: 10. There are 15 residues in the CDR3. CDR1 is LGHDT, CDR2 YNNKEL, per germline (reference sequence). The CDR3: CATGDRGPMNTEAFF. CDR3 coding DNA: TGTGCCACCGGCGACAGGGGACCTATGAACACTGAAGCTTTCTTT.

The chain uses TRBV6-5 and TRBJ2-5; D is unresolved. The germline CDR1 and CDR2 sequences are MNHEY and SVGAGI. V was trimmed by 10 bases and J by 5 bases, leaving 14 bases between them. CDR3 size: 12 residues. CDR3 loop: CATTDSRETQYF. The CDR3 region has the DNA TGTGCCACTACGGATTCGCGGGAGACCCAGTACTTC.

The chain uses TRBV5-4 and TRBJ2-3, with D possibly matching TRBD2 (6 bases). CDR3 length: 16 residues. Germline V gives CDR1 SGHNT, CDR2 YYREEE (reference sequence). V was shortened by 0 bases and J by 3 bases, with 14 bases between the two germline ends. CDR3 sequence: CASSLELLAGTDTQYF. CDR3 in DNA: TGTGCCAGCAGCTTGGAGTTACTAGCTGGGACAGATACGCAGTATTTT.

The V gene is TRBV7-2, the J gene TRBJ1-1; 12 bases map to TRBD1. Trimming took 3 bases from V and 5 from J; bases not matched to a gene: 10. Looked up from germline, CDR1 is SGHTA and CDR2 is FQGNSA. The CDR3 contains 17 residues. The CDR3 coding sequence is TGTGCCAGCAGCTTTCCGGGACAGGGGGCACAATATACTGAAGCTTTCTTT. Residues: CASSFPGQGAQYTEAFF.

The V gene is TRBV5-1, the J gene TRBJ2-1, with 8 bases matching TRBD2. The germline V gene has CDR1 SGHRS and CDR2 YFSETQ. The V segment lost 1 base and the J segment 4 bases; nucleotides outside the gene matches: 4. The CDR3 sequence is 15 residues long. The CDR3 bases are TGCGCCAGCAGCTTGCGCGGGGGGCCATACAATGAGCAGTTCTTC. Its protein product is CASSLRGGPYNEQFF.

This clone occurred a few times. The chain carries TRBV7-2 and TRBJ1-1, with D maybe TRBD1 (6 bases). Germline loops: CDR1 SGHTA, CDR2 FQGNSA. The CDR3 has 14 residues. Trimming took off 4 bases at V and 4 bases at J, with 13 bases between the two ends. In DNA, the CDR3 is TGTGCCAGCAGCTGGCTTAGGGGGGGCACTGAAGCTTTCTTT. Encoded protein: CASSWLRGGTEAFF.

About this clone itself: One end of the junction is discordant with germline, which a read error may explain. The rearrangement links TRBV7-3 to TRBJ2-1; TRBD2 matches 7 bases. Germline V gene lookup returns CDR1 SGHTA and CDR2 FQGTGA. The CDR3 is 15 amino acids. CDR3 region: CASSLIVGGNNERFF. CDR3 nucleotide sequence: TGTGCCAGCAGCTTAATTGTGGGGGGGAACAATGAGCGGTTCTTC.

This sequence joins TRBV3-1 (or the pseudogene TRBV3-2) and TRBJ2-7; 7 bases agree with TRBD1. V lost 4 bases and J lost 4; bases outside the gene matches: 7. Per the germline V gene, CDR1 is LGHDT and CDR2 is YNNKEL (reference sequence). The CDR3 is made up of 14 amino acids. The CDR3 DNA reads as TGTGCCAGCAGCCCCCGGGACAGTAGTTACGAGCAGTACTTC. As protein: CASSPRDSSYEQYF.

The chain carries TRBV11-2 and TRBJ2-1; 7 bases line up with TRBD2. The CDR3 sequence is 13 residues long. Germline-derived CDR1 and CDR2 are SGHAT and FQNNGV. Trimming removed 3 bases from V and 7 bases from J; junction bases left unmatched: 3. This chain's CDR3 is CASSFGGGNEQFF. CDR3 nucleotide sequence: TGTGCCAGCAGCTTCGGCGGGGGTAATGAGCAGTTCTTC.

This clone was counted only a few times. In DNA, the CDR3 is TGTGCCACCAGCAGAGATCTGGCGGGACAGGGAGTTGGTGGCTACACCTTC. Translating gives CATSRDLAGQGVGGYTF. The gene calls are TRBV15 and TRBJ1-2, with 9 positions matching TRBD1. This CDR3 region has 17 residues. V dropped 0 bases and J dropped 7; count of bases not matched to a gene: 12. Per germline, CDR1 LNHNV and CDR2 YYDKDF (reference sequence).

This clone is a singleton in its sample. J is TRBJ1-4 and V is TRBV4-1, with D possibly TRBD1 on 5 matching bases. The CDR3 has 17 amino acids. Germline CDR1 reads MGHRA; CDR2 reads YSYEKL. Deletions cut 0 bases from V and 3 bases from J, with 14 bases between. This CDR3 is CASSQEVGARSNEKLFF. For the CDR3, the DNA is TGCGCCAGCAGCCAAGAAGTAGGGGCGCGTTCTAATGAAAAACTGTTTTTT.

CDR3: CASSLGGTVNYGYTF. The CDR3, as DNA: TGCGCCAGCAGCTTGGGTGGGACAGTTAACTATGGCTACACCTTC. The chain recombines TRBV5-1 with TRBJ1-2; TRBD1 agrees at 7 bases. The V and J ends lost 0 bases and 1 base, in that order; junction bases with no gene match: 3. CDR3 length: 15 residues. Germline values: CDR1 SGHRS, CDR2 YFSETQ.

The chain couples TRBV4-1 to TRBJ2-1; 12 bases match TRBD2. This CDR3 region has 16 residues. The V and J ends lost 2 bases and 7 bases, in that order; junction bases with no gene match: 6. Germline V gene lookup returns CDR1 MGHRA and CDR2 YSYEKL. CDR3 sequence reads: CASSQTLAGGLNEQFF. In DNA form, the CDR3 reads TGCGCCAGCAGCCAAACTCTAGCGGGGGGGCTGAATGAGCAGTTCTTC.

This chain uses TRBV19 with TRBJ1-4; 12 positions match TRBD1. CDR3 size: 17 residues. J lost 7 bases, V lost 4 bases, and 10 bases had no gene match. The germline gives CDR1 LNHDA, CDR2 SQIVND (reference sequence). The CDR3 region is CASSTGQGALEVEKLFF. Here the CDR3 DNA reads TGTGCCAGTAGTACGGGACAGGGGGCTTTGGAGGTTGAAAAACTGTTTTTT.

This rearrangement joins TRBV5-4 to TRBJ2-1; perhaps TRBD1 as D (6 bases). Trimming shortened V by 1 base and J by 4 bases, and 18 bases separated the two germline ends. CDR3 length: 17 residues. In germline, CDR1 is SGHNT, CDR2 YYREEE (reference sequence). DNA for the CDR3: TGTGCCAGCAGCTTGAAGTGGTCCAGGGGCCCTTACAATGAGCAGTTCTTC. As protein: CASSLKWSRGPYNEQFF.

CDR3: CASSAGHSSRGGQETQYF. The CDR3, as DNA: TGTGCCAGCAGCGCTGGACATAGTAGTCGCGGTGGCCAAGAGACCCAGTACTTC. The chain recombines TRBV9 with TRBJ2-5, with D maybe TRBD1 (5 bases). This CDR3 spans 18 amino acids. Germline V lookup: CDR1 SGDLS, CDR2 YYNGEE. V lost 3 bases and J 1 base, leaving 22 bases between the germline ends.

J is TRBJ1-6 and V is TRBV5-6, with 8 bases lining up with TRBD1. The V and J ends lost 3 bases and 7 bases, in that order; junction bases with no gene match: 3. The CDR3 contains 14 residues. Germline V gene data show CDR1 as SGHDT and CDR2 as YYEEEE. The CDR3 reads CASSWDRQNSPLHF. The CDR3 DNA follows: TGTGCCAGCAGCTGGGACAGGCAAAATTCACCCCTCCACTTT.